The rows below give T cell receptor beta chains drawn from one sample of a study of T cells after yellow fever vaccination. Via MiXCR, TCRdb re-called the 5' RACE reads, giving one row per CDR3 protein. The sample yields roughly 310,000 distinct CDR3 sequences, 3% to 4.5% seen once. The sample consisted of PBMCs, taken on the day of the yellow fever booster vaccination. The receptors stem from a man younger than 35 who received the YFV17D yellow fever vaccine. CDR3s include the opening cysteine and the closing phenylalanine or tryptophan. Fields, in order: V gene, CDR3 protein.

V: TRBV6-2/TRBV6-3; CDR3: CASSSPPEGKDTQYF
V: TRBV9; CDR3: CASSVEGGGLVEQFF
V: TRBV14; CDR3: CASSQRDRQGQETQYF
V: TRBV9; CDR3: CASSFRGASGETQYF
V: TRBV5-1; CDR3: CASSGGELAGGPETQYF
V: TRBV20-1; CDR3: CSAPRGAEETQYF
V: TRBV7-3; CDR3: CASSLTGGTGVTEAFF
V: TRBV5-1; CDR3: CASSSPGGSYEQYF
V: TRBV5-6; CDR3: CASSLAGQNNGYTF
V: TRBV5-1; CDR3: CASSFLQLNTGELFF
V: TRBV5-1; CDR3: CASSWVIAGGSSYEQYF
V: TRBV7-2; CDR3: CASSGAGTGVDGYTF
V: TRBV20-1; CDR3: CSARDPGTTYEQYF
V: TRBV7-2; CDR3: CASSSERGALYEQYF
V: TRBV4-3; CDR3: CASSQEPGGYGYTF
V: TRBV20-1; CDR3: CSALARDRSTDTQYF
V: TRBV27; CDR3: CASSLIGSGGTQYF
V: TRBV9; CDR3: CASSATGVYETQYF
V: TRBV6-5; CDR3: CASALSGSDGDTQYF
V: TRBV25-1; CDR3: CASRSYNEQFF
V: TRBV5-6; CDR3: CASTGLQTEAFF
V: TRBV3-1; CDR3: CASRPRLAGGLEETQYF
V: TRBV12-5; CDR3: CASGTLYEQYF
V: TRBV7-2; CDR3: CASSPQRGDQETQYF
V: TRBV7-9; CDR3: CASRKNRDGDTGELFF
V: TRBV5-1; CDR3: CASSPGGTGDTQYF
V: TRBV11-2; CDR3: CASSLGDSGELFF
V: TRBV12-3/TRBV12-4; CDR3: CASSSRTDSDTQYF
V: TRBV5-1; CDR3: CASSLWQGDEQYF
V: TRBV19; CDR3: CASSISGRGETQYF
V: TRBV13; CDR3: CASSPRWDRLRTDTQYF
V: TRBV12-3/TRBV12-4; CDR3: CASSLKERSTDTQYF
V: TRBV27; CDR3: CASSPRDRGAYGYTF
V: TRBV6-5; CDR3: CASSQLQGTGELFF
V: TRBV12-5; CDR3: CASGLGGLYEQYF
V: TRBV7-6; CDR3: CASSLGPNQETQYF
V: TRBV7-6; CDR3: CASSGWTGADEQFF
V: TRBV6-5; CDR3: CASSYSDRGPLSTDTQYF
V: TRBV11-1; CDR3: CASSYRVQETQYF
V: TRBV7-8; CDR3: CASSRGTDNEQFF
V: TRBV24-1; CDR3: CATSDSSAGGRTDTQYF
V: TRBV9; CDR3: CASSVETNTGELFF
V: TRBV5-5; CDR3: CASSLDQLYEQYF
V: TRBV29-1; CDR3: CSVGSLTDTQYF
V: TRBV28; CDR3: CASSLGGFVQPQHF
V: TRBV20-1; CDR3: CSASRQLNEQFF
V: TRBV5-4; CDR3: CASSLFGRSTDTQYF
V: TRBV5-1; CDR3: CASRIGVQETQYF
V: TRBV10-3; CDR3: CAISIRGRDTGELFF
V: TRBV7-3; CDR3: CASSLLGGGATDTQYF
V: TRBV5-1; CDR3: CASSFPLAGGQETQYF
V: TRBV5-5; CDR3: CASSDYLGDRNSPLHF
V: TRBV9; CDR3: CASSVVGEYNSPLHF